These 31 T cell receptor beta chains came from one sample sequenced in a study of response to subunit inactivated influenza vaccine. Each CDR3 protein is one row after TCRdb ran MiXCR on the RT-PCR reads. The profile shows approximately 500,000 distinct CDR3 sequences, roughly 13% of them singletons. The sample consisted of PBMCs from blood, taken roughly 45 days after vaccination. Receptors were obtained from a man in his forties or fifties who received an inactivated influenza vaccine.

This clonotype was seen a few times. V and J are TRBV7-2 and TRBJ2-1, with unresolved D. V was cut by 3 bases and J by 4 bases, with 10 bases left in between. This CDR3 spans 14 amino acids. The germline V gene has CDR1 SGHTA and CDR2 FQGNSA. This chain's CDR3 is CASSFGRAYNEQFF. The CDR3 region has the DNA TGTGCCAGCAGCTTCGGACGAGCTTACAATGAGCAGTTCTTC. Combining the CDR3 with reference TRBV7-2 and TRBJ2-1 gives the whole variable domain GAGVSQSPSNKVTEKGKDVELRCDPISGHTALYWYRQSLGQGLEFLIYFQGNSAPDKSGLPSDRFSAERTGGSVSTLTIQRTQQEDSAVYLCASSFGRAYNEQFFGPGTRLTVL.

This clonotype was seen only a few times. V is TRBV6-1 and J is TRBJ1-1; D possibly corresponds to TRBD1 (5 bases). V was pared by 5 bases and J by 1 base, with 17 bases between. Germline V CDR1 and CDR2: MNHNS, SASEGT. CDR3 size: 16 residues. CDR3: CASSQFRGTANTEAFF. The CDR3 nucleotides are TGTGCCAGCAGTCAATTTCGCGGGACCGCGAACACTGAAGCTTTCTTT.

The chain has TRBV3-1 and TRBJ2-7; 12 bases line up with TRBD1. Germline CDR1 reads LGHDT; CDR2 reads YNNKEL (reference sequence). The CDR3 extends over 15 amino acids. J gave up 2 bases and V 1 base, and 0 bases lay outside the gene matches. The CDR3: CASSQGDRGPYEQYF. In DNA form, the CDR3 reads TGTGCCAGCAGCCAAGGGGACAGGGGGCCCTACGAGCAGTACTTC.

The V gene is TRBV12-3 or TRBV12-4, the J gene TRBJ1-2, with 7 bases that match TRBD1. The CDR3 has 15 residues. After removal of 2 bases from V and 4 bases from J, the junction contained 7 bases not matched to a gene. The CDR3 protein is CASSLNADRRYGYTF. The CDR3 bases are TGTGCCAGCAGTTTAAATGCGGACAGGCGCTATGGCTACACCTTC.

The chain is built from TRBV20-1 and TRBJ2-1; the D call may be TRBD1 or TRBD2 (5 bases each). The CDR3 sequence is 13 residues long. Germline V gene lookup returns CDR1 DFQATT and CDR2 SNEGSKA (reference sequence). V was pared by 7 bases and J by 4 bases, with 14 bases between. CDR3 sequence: CSGGGGKYNEQFF. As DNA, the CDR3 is TGCAGTGGTGGGGGTGGGAAATACAATGAGCAGTTCTTC.

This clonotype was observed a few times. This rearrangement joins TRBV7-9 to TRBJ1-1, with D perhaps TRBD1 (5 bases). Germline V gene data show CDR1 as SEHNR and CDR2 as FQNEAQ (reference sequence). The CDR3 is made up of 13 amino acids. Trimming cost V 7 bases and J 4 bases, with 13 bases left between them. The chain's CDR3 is CASNLGPTTEAFF. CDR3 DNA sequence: TGTGCCAGCAACTTGGGACCGACCACTGAAGCTTTCTTT.

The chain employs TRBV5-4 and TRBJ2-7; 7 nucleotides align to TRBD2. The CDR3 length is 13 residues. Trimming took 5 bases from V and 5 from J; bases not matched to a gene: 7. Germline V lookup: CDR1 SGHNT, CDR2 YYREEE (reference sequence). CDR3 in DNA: TGTGCCAGCAGAAGCGGGATGCAGAACGAGCAGTACTTC. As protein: CASRSGMQNEQYF.

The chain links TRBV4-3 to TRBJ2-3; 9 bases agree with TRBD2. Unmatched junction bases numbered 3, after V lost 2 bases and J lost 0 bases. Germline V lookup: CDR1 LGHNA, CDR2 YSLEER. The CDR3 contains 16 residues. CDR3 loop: CASSQNSGGSTDTQYF. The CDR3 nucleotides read TGCGCCAGCAGCCAAAATAGCGGGGGTAGCACAGATACGCAGTATTTT.

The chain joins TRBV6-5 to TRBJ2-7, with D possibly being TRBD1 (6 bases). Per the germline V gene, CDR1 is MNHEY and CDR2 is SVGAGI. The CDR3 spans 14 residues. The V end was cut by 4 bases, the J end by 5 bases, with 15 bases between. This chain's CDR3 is CASSSGQGSHEQYF. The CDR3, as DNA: TGTGCCAGCAGTTCGGGGCAGGGGTCCCACGAGCAGTACTTC.

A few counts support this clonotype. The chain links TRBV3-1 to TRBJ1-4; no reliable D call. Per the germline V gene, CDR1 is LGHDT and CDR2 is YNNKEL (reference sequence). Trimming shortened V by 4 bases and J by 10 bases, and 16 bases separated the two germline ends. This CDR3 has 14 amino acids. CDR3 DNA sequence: TGTGCCAGCAGCCCGCGAGTTGACGGTGGAAAACTGTTTTTT. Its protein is CASSPRVDGGKLFF.

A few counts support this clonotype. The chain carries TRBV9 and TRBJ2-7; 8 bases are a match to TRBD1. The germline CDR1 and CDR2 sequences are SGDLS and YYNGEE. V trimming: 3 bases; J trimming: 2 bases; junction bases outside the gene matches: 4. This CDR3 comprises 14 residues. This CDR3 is CASSAPGQAYEQYF. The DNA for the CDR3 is TGTGCCAGCAGCGCCCCGGGACAGGCCTACGAGCAGTACTTC.

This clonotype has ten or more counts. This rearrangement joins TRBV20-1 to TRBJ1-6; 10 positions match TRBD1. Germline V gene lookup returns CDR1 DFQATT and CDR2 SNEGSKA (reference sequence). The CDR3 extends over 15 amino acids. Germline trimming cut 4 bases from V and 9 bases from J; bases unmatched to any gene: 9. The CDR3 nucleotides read TGCAGTGCTATACTCGGGACAGGGGTTTTTTCACCCCTCCACTTT. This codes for CSAILGTGVFSPLHF.

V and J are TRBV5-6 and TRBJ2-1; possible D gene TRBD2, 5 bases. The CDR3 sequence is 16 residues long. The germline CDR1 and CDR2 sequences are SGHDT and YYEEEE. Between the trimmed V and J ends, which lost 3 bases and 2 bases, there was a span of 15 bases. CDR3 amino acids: CASSSRQRHTYNEQFF. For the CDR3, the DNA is TGTGCCAGCAGCTCAAGGCAGCGGCACACCTACAATGAGCAGTTCTTC.

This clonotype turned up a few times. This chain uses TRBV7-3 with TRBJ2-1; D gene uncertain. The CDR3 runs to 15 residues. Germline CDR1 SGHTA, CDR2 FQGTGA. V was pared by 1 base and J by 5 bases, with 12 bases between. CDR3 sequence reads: CASSLNFGRDNEQFF. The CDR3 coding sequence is TGTGCCAGCAGCTTAAATTTCGGCAGAGACAATGAGCAGTTCTTC.

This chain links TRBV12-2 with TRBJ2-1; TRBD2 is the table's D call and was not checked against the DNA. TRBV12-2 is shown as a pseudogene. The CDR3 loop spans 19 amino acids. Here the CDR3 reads CASRLFNEGSGRSYNEQFF. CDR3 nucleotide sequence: TGTGCAAGTCGCTTATTCAATGAGGGTAGCGGGAGGTCCTACAATGAGCAGTTCTTC.

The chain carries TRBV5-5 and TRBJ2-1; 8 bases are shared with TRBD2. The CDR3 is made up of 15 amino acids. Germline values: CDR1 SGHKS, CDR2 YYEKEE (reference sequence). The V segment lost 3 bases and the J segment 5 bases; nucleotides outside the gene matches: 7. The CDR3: CASSSRVAGNNEQFF. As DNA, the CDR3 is TGTGCCAGCAGCTCGAGGGTAGCGGGGAACAATGAGCAGTTCTTC.

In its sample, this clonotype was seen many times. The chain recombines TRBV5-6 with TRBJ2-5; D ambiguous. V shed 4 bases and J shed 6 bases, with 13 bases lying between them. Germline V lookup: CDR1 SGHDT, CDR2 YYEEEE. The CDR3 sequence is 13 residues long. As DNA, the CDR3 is TGTGCCAGCAGCCCCCGAGCCGGAAAGACCCAGTACTTC. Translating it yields CASSPRAGKTQYF.

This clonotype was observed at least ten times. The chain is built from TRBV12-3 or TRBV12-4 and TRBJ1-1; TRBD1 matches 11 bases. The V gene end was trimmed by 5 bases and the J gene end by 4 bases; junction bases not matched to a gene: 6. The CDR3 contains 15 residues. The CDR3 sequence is CASSGTGTGGTEAFF. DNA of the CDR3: TGTGCCAGCAGTGGGACCGGGACAGGGGGCACTGAAGCTTTCTTT.

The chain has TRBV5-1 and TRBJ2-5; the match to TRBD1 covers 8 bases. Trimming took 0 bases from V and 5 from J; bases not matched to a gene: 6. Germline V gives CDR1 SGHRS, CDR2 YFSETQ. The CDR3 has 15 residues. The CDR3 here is CASSLDRGFAETQYF. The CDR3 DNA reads TGCGCCAGCAGCTTGGACAGGGGGTTCGCGGAGACCCAGTACTTC.

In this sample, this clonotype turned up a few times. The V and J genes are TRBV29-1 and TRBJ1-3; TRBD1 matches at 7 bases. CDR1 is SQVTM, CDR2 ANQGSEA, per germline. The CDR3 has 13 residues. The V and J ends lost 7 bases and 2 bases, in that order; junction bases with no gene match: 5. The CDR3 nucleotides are TGCAGCGACGAAGACAGGGCTGGAAACACCATATATTTT. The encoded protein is CSDEDRAGNTIYF.

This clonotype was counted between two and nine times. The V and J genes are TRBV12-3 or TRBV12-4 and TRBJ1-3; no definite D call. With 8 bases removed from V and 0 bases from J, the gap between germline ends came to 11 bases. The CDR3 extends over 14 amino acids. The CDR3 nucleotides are TGTGCCAGCCTCCCCTGGGCCTCTGGAAACACCATATATTTT. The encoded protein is CASLPWASGNTIYF.

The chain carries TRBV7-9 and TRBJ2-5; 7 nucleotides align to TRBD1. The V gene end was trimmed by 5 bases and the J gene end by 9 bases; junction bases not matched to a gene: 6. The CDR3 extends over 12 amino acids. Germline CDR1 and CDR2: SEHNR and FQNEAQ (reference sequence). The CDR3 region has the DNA TGTGCCAGCAGCCTGGGACAGAAGGCCCAGTACTTC. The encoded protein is CASSLGQKAQYF.

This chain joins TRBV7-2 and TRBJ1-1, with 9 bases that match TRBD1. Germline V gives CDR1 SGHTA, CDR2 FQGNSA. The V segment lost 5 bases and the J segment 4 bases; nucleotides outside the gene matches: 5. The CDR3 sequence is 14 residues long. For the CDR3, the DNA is TGTGCCAGCAGCCCACAGGGGGCAATCACTGAAGCTTTCTTT. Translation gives CASSPQGAITEAFF.

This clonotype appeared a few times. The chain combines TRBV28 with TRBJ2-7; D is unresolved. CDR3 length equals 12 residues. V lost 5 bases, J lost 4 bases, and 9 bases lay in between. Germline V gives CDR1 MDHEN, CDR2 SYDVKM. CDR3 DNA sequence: TGTGCCAGCAGTAGATGGGAATACGAGCAGTACTTC. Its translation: CASSRWEYEQYF.

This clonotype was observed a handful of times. CDR3 protein: CSGKLRTGNYRTDTQYF. The CDR3 coding sequence is TGCAGTGGAAAACTACGGACAGGGAATTATAGGACAGATACGCAGTATTTT. The J gene is TRBJ2-3, the V gene TRBV20-1, with 8 nucleotides matching TRBD1. Germline CDR1 and CDR2: DFQATT and SNEGSKA (reference sequence). The CDR3 is 17 residues long. J gave up 3 bases and V 7 bases, and 18 bases lay outside the gene matches.

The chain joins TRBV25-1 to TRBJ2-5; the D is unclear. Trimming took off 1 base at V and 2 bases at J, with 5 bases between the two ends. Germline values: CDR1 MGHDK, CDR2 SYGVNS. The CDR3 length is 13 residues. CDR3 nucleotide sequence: TGTGCCAGCAGTGAATTTAGGCAAGAGACCCAGTACTTC. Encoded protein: CASSEFRQETQYF.

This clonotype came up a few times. As DNA, the CDR3 is TGCAGCGTTTTGGGGAGCGGGGGATACAATGAGCAGTTCTTC. Translation gives CSVLGSGGYNEQFF. This chain joins TRBV29-1 and TRBJ2-1; 8 nucleotides agree with TRBD2. V shed 5 bases and J 4 bases; nucleotides not matched to a gene: 7. The germline V gene encodes CDR1 SQVTM and CDR2 ANQGSEA. The CDR3 is 14 residues long.

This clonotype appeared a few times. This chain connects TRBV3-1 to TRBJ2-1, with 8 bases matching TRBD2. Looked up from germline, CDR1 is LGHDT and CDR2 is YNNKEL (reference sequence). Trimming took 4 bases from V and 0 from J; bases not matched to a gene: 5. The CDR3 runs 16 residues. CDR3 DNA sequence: TGTGCCAGCAGCCCCTTAGCGGGGAGCTCCTACAATGAGCAGTTCTTC. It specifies CASSPLAGSSYNEQFF.

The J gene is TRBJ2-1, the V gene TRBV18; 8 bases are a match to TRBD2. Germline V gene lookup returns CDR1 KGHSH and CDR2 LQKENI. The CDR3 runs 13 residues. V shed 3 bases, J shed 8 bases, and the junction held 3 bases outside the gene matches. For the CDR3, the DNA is TGTGCCAGCTCACCGGTCGGGGGGGATGAGCAGTTCTTC. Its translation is CASSPVGGDEQFF.

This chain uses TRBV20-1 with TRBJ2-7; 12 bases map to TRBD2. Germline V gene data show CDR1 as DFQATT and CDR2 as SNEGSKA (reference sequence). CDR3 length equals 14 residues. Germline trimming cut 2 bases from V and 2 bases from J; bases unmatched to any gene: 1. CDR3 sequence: CSARRLAGAYEQYF. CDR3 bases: TGCAGTGCTAGAAGACTAGCGGGGGCCTACGAGCAGTACTTC.

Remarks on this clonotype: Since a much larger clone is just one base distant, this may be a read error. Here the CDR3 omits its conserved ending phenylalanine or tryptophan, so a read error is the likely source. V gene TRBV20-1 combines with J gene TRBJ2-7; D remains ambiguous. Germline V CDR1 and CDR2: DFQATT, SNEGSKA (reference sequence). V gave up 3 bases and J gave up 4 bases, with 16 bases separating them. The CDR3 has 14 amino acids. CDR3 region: CSASGVSAVYEQYS. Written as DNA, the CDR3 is TGCAGTGCTAGTGGTGTCTCGGCCGTATACGAGCAGTACTCC.